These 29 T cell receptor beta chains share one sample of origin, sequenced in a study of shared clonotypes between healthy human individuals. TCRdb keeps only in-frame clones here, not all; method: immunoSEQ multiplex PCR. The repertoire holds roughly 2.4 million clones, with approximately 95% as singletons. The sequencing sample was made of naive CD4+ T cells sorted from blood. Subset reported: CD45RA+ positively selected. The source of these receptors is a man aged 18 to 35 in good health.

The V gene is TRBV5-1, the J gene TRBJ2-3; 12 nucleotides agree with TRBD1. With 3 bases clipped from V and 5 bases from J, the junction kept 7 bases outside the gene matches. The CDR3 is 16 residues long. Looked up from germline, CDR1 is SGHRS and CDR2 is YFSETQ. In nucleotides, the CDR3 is TGCGCCAGCAGCTGGGGACAGGGGGCAGGGAAAGATACGCAGTATTTT. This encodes CASSWGQGAGKDTQYF.

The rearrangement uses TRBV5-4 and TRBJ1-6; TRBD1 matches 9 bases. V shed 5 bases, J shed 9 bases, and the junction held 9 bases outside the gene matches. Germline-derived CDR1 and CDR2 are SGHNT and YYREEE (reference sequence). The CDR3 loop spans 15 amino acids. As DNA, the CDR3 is TGTGCCAGCAGATTTGGGACAGGGACTTTTTCACCCCTCCACTTT. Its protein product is CASRFGTGTFSPLHF.

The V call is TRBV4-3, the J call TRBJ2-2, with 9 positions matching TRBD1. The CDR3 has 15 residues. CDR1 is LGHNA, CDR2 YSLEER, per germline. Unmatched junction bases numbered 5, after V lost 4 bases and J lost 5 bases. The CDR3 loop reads CASSLGTGLTGELFF. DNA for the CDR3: TGCGCCAGCAGCCTTGGGACAGGGTTAACCGGGGAGCTGTTTTTT.

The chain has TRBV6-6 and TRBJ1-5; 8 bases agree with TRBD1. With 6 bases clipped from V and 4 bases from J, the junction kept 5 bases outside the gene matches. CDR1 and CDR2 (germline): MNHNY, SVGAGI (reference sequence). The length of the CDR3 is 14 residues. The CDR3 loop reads CASRIDRGNQPQHF. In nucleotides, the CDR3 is TGTGCCAGCAGGATAGACAGGGGAAATCAGCCCCAGCATTTT.

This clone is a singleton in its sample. The CDR3 DNA reads TGTGCCATCAGGGGGGACAGTTCTAGCACAGATACGCAGTATTTT. Translating it yields CAIRGDSSSTDTQYF. This chain links TRBV10-3 with TRBJ2-3; TRBD1 agrees at 7 bases. Trimming took 6 bases from V and 0 from J; bases not matched to a gene: 6. The CDR3 totals 15 residues. Germline CDR1 reads ENHRY; CDR2 reads SYGVKD.

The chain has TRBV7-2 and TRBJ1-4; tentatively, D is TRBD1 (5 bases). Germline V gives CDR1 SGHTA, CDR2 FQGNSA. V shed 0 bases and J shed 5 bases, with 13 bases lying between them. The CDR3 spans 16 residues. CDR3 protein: CASSLAEGKGNEKLFF. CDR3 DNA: TGTGCCAGCAGCTTAGCGGAGGGGAAGGGCAATGAAAAACTGTTTTTT.

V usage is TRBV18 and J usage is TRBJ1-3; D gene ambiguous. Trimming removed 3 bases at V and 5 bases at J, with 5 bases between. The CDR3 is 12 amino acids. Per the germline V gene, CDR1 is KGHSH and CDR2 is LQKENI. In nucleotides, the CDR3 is TGTGCCAGCTCACCGTCCCGAAACACCATATATTTT. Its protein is CASSPSRNTIYF.

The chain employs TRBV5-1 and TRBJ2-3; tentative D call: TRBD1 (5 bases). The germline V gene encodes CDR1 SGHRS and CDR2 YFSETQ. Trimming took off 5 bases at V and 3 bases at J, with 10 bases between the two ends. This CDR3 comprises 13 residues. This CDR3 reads CASRSGQTDTQYF. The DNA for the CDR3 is TGCGCCAGCAGATCAGGGCAAACAGATACGCAGTATTTT.

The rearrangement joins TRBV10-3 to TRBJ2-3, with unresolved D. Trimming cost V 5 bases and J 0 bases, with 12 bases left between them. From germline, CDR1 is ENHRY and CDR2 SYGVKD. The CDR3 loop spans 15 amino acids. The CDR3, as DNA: TGTGCCATCAGTCTCCAGCGCCAGAGCACAGATACGCAGTATTTT. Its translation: CAISLQRQSTDTQYF.

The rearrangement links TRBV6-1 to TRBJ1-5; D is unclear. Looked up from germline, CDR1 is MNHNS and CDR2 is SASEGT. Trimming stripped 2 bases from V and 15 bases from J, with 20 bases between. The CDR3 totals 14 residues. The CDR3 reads CASSESSSGQRRHF. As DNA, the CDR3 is TGTGCCAGCAGTGAATCAAGCAGTGGCCAAAGAAGGCATTTT.

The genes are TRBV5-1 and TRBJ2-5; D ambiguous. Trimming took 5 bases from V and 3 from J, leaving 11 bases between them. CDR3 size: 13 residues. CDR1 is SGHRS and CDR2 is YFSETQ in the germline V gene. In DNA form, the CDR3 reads TGCGCCAGCAGTCGGTCAAGCAAAGAGACCCAGTACTTC. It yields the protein CASSRSSKETQYF.

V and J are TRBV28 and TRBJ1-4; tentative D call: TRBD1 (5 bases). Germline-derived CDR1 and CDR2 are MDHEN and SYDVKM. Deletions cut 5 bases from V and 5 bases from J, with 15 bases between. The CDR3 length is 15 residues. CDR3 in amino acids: CASSNQGGGNEKLFF. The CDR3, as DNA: TGTGCCAGCAGTAATCAGGGTGGGGGAAATGAAAAACTGTTTTTT.

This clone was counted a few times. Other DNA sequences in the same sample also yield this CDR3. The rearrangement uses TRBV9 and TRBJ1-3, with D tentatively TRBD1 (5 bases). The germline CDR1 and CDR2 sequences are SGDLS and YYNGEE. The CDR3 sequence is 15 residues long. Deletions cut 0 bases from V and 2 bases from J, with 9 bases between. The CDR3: CASSVGQGTGNTIYF. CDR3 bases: TGTGCCAGCAGCGTAGGGCAGGGTACTGGAAACACCATATATTTT.

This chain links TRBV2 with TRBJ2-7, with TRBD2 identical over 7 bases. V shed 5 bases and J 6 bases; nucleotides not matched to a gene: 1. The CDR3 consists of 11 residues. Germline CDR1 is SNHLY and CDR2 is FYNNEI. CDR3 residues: CASSPSGEQYF. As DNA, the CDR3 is TGTGCCAGCAGTCCTAGCGGCGAGCAGTACTTC.

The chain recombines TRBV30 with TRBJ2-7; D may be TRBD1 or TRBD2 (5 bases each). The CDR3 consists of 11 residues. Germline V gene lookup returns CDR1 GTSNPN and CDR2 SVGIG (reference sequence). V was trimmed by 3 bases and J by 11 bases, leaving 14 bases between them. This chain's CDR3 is CAWRGEMLKYF. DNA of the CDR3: TGTGCCTGGAGGGGGGAAATGTTGAAGTACTTC.

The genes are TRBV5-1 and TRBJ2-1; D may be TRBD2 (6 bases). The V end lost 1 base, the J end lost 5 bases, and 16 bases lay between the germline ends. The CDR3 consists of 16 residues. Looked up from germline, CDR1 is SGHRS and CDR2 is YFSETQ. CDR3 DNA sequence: TGCGCCAGCAGCTTGACTGGTGGGCGGGGCAACAATGAGCAGTTCTTC. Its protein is CASSLTGGRGNNEQFF.

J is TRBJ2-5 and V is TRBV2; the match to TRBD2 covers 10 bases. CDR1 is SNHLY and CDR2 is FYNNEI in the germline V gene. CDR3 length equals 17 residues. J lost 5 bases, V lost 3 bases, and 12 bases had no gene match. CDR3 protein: CASSDRLAGAFGETQYF. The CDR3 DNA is TGTGCCAGCAGTGACCGACTAGCGGGCGCCTTTGGGGAGACCCAGTACTTC.

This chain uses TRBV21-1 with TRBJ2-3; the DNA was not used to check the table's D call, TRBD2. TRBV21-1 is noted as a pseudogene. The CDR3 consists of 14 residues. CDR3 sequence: CASSTRRGADTQYF. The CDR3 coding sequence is TGTGCCAGCAGCACCCGCCGCGGGGCAGATACGCAGTATTTT.

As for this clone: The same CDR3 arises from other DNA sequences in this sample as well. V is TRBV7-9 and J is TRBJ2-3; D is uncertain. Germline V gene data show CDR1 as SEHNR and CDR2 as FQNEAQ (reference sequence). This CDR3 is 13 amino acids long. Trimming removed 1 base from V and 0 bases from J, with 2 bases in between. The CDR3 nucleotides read TGTGCCAGCAGCTTAGGTAGCACAGATACGCAGTATTTT. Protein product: CASSLGSTDTQYF.

This CDR3 reads CASSLSTGKGSPLHF. The CDR3 region has the DNA TGTGCCAGCAGTTTATCGACAGGGAAGGGTTCACCCCTCCACTTT. The chain has TRBV27 and TRBJ1-6; 7 bases align to TRBD1. Germline assignment: CDR1 MNHEY and CDR2 SMNVEV (reference sequence). The CDR3 runs 15 residues. Germline trimming cut 0 bases from V and 9 bases from J; bases unmatched to any gene: 5.

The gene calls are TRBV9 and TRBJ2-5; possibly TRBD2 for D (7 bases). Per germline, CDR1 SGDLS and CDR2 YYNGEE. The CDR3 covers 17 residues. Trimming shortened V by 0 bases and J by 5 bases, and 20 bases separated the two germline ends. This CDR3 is CASSVGGGGATLETQYF. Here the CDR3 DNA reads TGTGCCAGCAGCGTAGGAGGAGGGGGGGCCACGTTGGAGACCCAGTACTTC.

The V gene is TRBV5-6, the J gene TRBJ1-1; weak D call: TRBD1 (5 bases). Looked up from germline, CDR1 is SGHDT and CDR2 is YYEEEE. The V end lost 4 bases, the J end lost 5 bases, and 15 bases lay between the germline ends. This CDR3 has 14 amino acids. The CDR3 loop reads CASSPKRGNTEAFF. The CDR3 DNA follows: TGTGCCAGCAGCCCTAAAAGGGGAAATACTGAAGCTTTCTTT.

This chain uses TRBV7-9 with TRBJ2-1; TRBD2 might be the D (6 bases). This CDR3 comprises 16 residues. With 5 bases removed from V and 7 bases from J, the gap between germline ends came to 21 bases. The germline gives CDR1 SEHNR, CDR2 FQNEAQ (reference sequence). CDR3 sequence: CASSPPRGKVWNEQFF. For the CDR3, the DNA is TGTGCCAGCAGCCCCCCACGCGGGAAAGTTTGGAATGAGCAGTTCTTC. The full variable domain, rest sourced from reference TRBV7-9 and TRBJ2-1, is DTGVSQNPRHKITKRGQNVTFRCDPISEHNRLYWYRQTLGQGPEFLTYFQNEAQLEKSRLLSDRFSAERPKGSFSTLEIQRTEQGDSAMYLCASSPPRGKVWNEQFFGPGTRLTVL.

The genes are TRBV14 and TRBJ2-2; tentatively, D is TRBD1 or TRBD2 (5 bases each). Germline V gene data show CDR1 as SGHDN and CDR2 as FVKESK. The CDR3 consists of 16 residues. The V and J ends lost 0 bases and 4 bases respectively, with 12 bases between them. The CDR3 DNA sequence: TGTGCCAGCAGCCAAGAGTGGGGCCGGGGCACCGGGGAGCTGTTTTTT. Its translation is CASSQEWGRGTGELFF.

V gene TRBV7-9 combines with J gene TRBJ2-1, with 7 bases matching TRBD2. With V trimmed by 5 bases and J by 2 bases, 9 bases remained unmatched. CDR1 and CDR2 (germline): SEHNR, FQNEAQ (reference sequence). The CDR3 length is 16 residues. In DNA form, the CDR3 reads TGTGCCAGCAGCGAAAGCGGGAACCTCCCCTACAATGAGCAGTTCTTC. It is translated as CASSESGNLPYNEQFF. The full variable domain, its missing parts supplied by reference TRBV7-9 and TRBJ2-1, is DTGVSQNPRHKITKRGQNVTFRCDPISEHNRLYWYRQTLGQGPEFLTYFQNEAQLEKSRLLSDRFSAERPKGSFSTLEIQRTEQGDSAMYLCASSESGNLPYNEQFFGPGTRLTVL.

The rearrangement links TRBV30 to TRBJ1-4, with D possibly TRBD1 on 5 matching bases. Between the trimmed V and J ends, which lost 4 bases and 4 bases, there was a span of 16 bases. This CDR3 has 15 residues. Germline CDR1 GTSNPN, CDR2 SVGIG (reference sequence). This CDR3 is CAWKGLTDLNEKLFF. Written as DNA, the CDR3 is TGTGCCTGGAAGGGGCTGACAGATCTTAATGAAAAACTGTTTTTT.

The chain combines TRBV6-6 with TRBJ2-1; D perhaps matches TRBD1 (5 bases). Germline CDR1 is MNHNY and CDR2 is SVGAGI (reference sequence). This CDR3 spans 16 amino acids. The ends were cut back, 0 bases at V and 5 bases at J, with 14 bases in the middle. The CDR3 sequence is CASSYSSSGHNNEQFF. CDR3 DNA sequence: TGTGCCAGCAGTTACTCGAGTTCCGGACATAACAATGAGCAGTTCTTC.

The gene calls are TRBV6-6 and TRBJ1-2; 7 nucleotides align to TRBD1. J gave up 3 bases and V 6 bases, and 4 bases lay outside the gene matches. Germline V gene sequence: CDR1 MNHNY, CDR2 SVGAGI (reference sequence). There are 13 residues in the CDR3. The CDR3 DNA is TGTGCCAGCAGAGACAGGGCGGACTATGGCTACACCTTC. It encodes CASRDRADYGYTF.

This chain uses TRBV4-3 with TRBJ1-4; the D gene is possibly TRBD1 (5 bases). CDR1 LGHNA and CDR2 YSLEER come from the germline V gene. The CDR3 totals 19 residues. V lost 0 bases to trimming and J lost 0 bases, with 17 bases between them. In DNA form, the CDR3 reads TGCGCCAGCAGCCAAGATCTCGGTTTTGGGGCCGCAACTAATGAAAAACTGTTTTTT. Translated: CASSQDLGFGAATNEKLFF.